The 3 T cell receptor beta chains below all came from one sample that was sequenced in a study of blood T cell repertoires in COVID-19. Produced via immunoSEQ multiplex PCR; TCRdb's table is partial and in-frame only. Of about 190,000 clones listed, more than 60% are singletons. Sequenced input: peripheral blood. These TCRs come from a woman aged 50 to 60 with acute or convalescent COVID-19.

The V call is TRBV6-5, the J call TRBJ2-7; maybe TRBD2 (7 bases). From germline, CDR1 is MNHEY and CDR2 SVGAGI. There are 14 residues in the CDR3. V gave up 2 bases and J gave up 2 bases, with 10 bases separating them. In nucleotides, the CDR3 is TGTGCCAGCAGTTACAAGGGGGGGGCCTACGAGCAGTACTTC. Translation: CASSYKGGAYEQYF.

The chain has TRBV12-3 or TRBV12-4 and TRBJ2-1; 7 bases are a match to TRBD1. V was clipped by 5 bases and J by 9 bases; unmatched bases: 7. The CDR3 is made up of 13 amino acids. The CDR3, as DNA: TGTGCCAGCAGTCACCTTCGGGACAGTGAGCAGTTCTTC. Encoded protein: CASSHLRDSEQFF.

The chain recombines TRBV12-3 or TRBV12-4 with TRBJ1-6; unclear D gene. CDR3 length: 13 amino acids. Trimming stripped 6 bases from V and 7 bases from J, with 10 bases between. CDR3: CASRVDGNSPLHF. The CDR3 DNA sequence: TGTGCCAGCAGGGTAGACGGGAATTCACCCCTCCACTTT.